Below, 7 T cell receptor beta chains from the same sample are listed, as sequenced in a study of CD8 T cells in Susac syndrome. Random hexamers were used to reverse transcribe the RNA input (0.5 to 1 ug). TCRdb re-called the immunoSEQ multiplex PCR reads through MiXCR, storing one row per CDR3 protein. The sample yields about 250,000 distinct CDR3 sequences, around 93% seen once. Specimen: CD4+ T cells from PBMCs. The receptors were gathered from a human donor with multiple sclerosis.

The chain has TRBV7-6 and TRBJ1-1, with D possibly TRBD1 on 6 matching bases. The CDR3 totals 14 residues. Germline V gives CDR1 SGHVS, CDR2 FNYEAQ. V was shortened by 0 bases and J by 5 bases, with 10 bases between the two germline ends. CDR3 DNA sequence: TGTGCCAGCAGCTTAGCGCCGGGGGCGACTGAAGCTTTCTTT. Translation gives CASSLAPGATEAFF.

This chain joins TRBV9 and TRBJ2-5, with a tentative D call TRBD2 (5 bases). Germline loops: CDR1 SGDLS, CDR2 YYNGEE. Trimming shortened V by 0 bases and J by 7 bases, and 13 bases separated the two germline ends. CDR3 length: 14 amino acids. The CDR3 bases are TGTGCCAGCAGCGTAGCGCCAGACGGAGGGACCCAGTACTTC. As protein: CASSVAPDGGTQYF.

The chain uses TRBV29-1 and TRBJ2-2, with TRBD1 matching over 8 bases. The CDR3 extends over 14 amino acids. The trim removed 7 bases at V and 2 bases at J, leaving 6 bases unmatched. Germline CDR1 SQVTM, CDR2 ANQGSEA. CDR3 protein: CSAGTGINTGELFF. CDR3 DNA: TGCAGCGCCGGGACAGGAATTAACACCGGGGAGCTGTTTTTT.

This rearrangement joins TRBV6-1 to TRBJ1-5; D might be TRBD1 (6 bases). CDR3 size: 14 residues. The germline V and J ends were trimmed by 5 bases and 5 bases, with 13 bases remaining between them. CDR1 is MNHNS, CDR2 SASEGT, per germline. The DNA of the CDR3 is TGTGCCAGCAGTTTAGACAGGAGGTATCAGCCCCAGCATTTT. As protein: CASSLDRRYQPQHF.

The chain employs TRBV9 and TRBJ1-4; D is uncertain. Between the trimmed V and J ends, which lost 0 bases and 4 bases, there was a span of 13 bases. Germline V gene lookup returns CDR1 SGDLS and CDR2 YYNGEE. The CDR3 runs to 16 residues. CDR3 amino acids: CASSVGSWKGNEKLFF. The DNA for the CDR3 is TGTGCCAGCAGCGTAGGATCGTGGAAGGGTAATGAAAAACTGTTTTTT.

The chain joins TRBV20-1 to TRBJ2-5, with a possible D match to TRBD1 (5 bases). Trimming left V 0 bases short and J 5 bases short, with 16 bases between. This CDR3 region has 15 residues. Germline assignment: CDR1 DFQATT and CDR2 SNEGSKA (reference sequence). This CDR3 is CSARDPNRAGETQYF. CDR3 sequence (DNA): TGCAGTGCTAGAGATCCCAACCGGGCAGGGGAGACCCAGTACTTC.

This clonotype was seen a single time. The CDR3 DNA reads as TGTGCCAGCAGTTTAGTGGGTAGCGCCCAAGAGACCCAGTACTTC. Translated: CASSLVGSAQETQYF. The gene calls are TRBV12-3 or TRBV12-4 and TRBJ2-5; D may be TRBD2 (5 bases). The CDR3 is 15 amino acids. V lost 1 base and J 1 base, leaving 10 bases between the germline ends.